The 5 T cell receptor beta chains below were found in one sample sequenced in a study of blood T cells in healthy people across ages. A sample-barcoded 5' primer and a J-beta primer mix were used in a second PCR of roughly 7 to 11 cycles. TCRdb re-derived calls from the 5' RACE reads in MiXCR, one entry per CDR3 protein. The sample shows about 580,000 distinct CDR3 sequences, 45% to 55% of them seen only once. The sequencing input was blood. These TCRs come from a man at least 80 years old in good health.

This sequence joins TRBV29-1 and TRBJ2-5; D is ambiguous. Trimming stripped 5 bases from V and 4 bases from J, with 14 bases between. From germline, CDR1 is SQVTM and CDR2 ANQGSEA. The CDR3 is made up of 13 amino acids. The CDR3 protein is CSVSRRSGETQYF. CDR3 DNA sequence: TGCAGCGTTTCGCGGCGCTCAGGAGAGACCCAGTACTTC.

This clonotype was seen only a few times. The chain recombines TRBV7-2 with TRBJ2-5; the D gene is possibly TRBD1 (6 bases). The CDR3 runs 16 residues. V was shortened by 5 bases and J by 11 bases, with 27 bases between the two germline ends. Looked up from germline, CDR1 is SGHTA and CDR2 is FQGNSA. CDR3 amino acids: CASSLQPWGPHNEQYF. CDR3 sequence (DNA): TGTGCCAGCAGCCTCCAACCATGGGGGCCGCATAATGAGCAGTACTTC.

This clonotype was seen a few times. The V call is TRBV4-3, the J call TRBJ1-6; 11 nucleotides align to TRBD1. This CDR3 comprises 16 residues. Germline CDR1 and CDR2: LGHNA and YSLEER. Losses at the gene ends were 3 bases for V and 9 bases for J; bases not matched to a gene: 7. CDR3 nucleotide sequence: TGCGCCAGCAGCCAGACCGGGGACAGGGGGACTTCACCCCTCCACTTT. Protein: CASSQTGDRGTSPLHF.

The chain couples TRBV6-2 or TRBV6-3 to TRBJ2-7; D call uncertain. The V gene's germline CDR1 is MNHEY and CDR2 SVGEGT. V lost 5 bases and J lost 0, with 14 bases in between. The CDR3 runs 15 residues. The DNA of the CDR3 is TGTGCCAGCAGTGGATTCGGCGAGCTCTCCTACGAGCAGTACTTC. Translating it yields CASSGFGELSYEQYF.

CDR3 sequence reads: CSVEAREHYNEQFF. The CDR3 DNA reads as TGCAGCGTTGAGGCTAGGGAACACTACAATGAGCAGTTCTTC. This chain links TRBV29-1 with TRBJ2-1; D not resolved. The germline V and J ends were trimmed by 3 bases and 3 bases, with 12 bases remaining between them. Germline V gene lookup returns CDR1 SQVTM and CDR2 ANQGSEA. CDR3 length equals 14 residues.